The 17 T cell receptor beta chains below were found in one sample sequenced in a study of T-cell memory formation after mild COVID-19. MiXCR was run by TCRdb on the 5' RACE reads, yielding one entry per CDR3 protein. The data show 300,000 to 400,000 distinct CDR3 sequences, with around 13% seen just once and 20% to 25% held by the top ten. The sequenced sample consisted of PBMCs or a T cell subset sorted from them (not recorded which). The receptor set was obtained from a young man who had mild COVID-19 (a few samples of this study predate the infection). Cell type and time point are not known.

The chain carries TRBV4-3 and TRBJ1-1; possible D gene TRBD1, 5 bases. Germline-derived CDR1 and CDR2 are LGHNA and YSLEER. This CDR3 spans 17 amino acids. V shed 0 bases and J shed 4 bases, with 18 bases lying between them. CDR3 sequence: CASSQDFAGYVGTEAFF. The CDR3 DNA follows: TGCGCCAGCAGCCAAGATTTTGCAGGGTATGTGGGCACTGAAGCTTTCTTT.

The chain couples TRBV5-4 to TRBJ2-3; TRBD2 aligns across 8 bases. The V segment lost 4 bases and the J segment 6 bases; nucleotides outside the gene matches: 13. This CDR3 region has 16 residues. Germline CDR1 reads SGHNT; CDR2 reads YYREEE (reference sequence). The CDR3 DNA reads as TGTGCCAGCAGCCAACGTCGGGGGGGGTTAATGGATACGCAGTATTTT. This encodes CASSQRRGGLMDTQYF.

The chain employs TRBV20-1 and TRBJ2-7; 10 bases align to TRBD2. CDR3 length equals 16 residues. J was trimmed by 6 bases and V by 1 base; bases with no gene match: 12. Looked up from germline, CDR1 is DFQATT and CDR2 is SNEGSKA (reference sequence). CDR3 sequence (DNA): TGCAGTGCTAGAGTGCCCCGAGCGGGGGGGCTAGGCGAGCAGTACTTC. Amino acid sequence: CSARVPRAGGLGEQYF.

This clonotype was seen more than once but under ten times. This chain uses TRBV27 with TRBJ1-5, with D uncertain. The V gene's germline CDR1 is MNHEY and CDR2 SMNVEV (reference sequence). Trimming removed 3 bases from V and 0 bases from J, with 6 bases in between. There are 14 residues in the CDR3. CDR3 bases: TGTGCCAGCAGTTTGAAGAGTAGCAATCAGCCCCAGCATTTT. Protein sequence: CASSLKSSNQPQHF.

The CDR3 loop is CASPWVAFF. The CDR3 DNA reads TGTGCCAGCCCCTGGGTAGCTTTCTTT. The rearrangement links TRBV2 to TRBJ1-1; D call uncertain. CDR3 length: 9 residues. Deletions cut 8 bases from V and 10 bases from J, with 8 bases between. CDR1 and CDR2 from the germline V gene are SNHLY and FYNNEI. Drawing the rest from reference TRBV2 and TRBJ1-1, the complete variable domain is EPEVTQTPSHQVTQMGQEVILRCVPISNHLYFYWYRQILGQKVEFLVSFYNNEISEKSEIFDDQFSVERPDGSNFTLKIRSTKLEDSAMYFCASPWVAFFGQGTRLTVV.

The chain uses TRBV6-5 and TRBJ1-2, with a possible D match to TRBD1 (5 bases). Deletions cut 1 base from V and 7 bases from J, with 19 bases between. Per the germline V gene, CDR1 is MNHEY and CDR2 is SVGAGI. CDR3 length: 16 amino acids. CDR3 in amino acids: CASSYLEGRRDGGYTF. The CDR3 DNA follows: TGTGCCAGCAGTTACTTAGAGGGCCGGCGGGACGGTGGCTACACCTTC.

The V call is TRBV6-5, the J call TRBJ1-1; 9 bases line up with TRBD1. The V segment lost 2 bases and the J segment 5 bases; nucleotides outside the gene matches: 12. Germline V gene data show CDR1 as MNHEY and CDR2 as SVGAGI. The CDR3 length is 17 residues. The CDR3 loop is CASSYPQGDRVRTEAFF. CDR3 in DNA: TGTGCCAGCAGTTACCCGCAGGGGGACAGGGTGAGAACTGAAGCTTTCTTT.

V usage is TRBV3-1 and J usage is TRBJ2-1; D not resolved. Germline lookup yields CDR1 LGHDT and CDR2 YNNKEL (reference sequence). The ends were cut back, 4 bases at V and 8 bases at J, with 6 bases in the middle. This CDR3 comprises 11 residues. The CDR3 loop is CASSRNHEQFF. DNA for the CDR3: TGTGCCAGCAGCCGTAATCATGAGCAGTTCTTC.

The rearrangement joins TRBV27 to TRBJ2-5; 16 positions match TRBD2. CDR1 MNHEY and CDR2 SMNVEV come from the germline V gene (reference sequence). V lost 8 bases to trimming and J lost 5 bases; unmatched junction nucleotides: 14. The CDR3 covers 18 residues. The DNA of the CDR3 is TGTGCCAGCGCTCCGGGACTAGCGGGGGGGGCACATGACGAGACCCAGTACTTC. Translation: CASAPGLAGGAHDETQYF.

The chain is built from TRBV5-1 and TRBJ2-3; the D gene is possibly TRBD1 (6 bases). Per the germline V gene, CDR1 is SGHRS and CDR2 is YFSETQ. The ends were cut back, 4 bases at V and 0 bases at J, with 12 bases in the middle. The CDR3 has 15 residues. Here the CDR3 reads CASSRQTGSTDTQYF. In DNA form, the CDR3 reads TGCGCCAGCAGCCGACAGACAGGTAGCACAGATACGCAGTATTTT. Combining the CDR3 with reference TRBV5-1 and TRBJ2-3 gives the whole variable domain KAGVTQTPRYLIKTRGQQVTLSCSPISGHRSVSWYQQTPGQGLQFLFEYFSETQRNKGNFPGRFSGRQFSNSRSEMNVSTLELGDSALYLCASSRQTGSTDTQYFGPGTRLTVL.

The rearrangement uses TRBV7-2 and TRBJ1-5; no reliable D call. This CDR3 spans 17 amino acids. Trimming cost V 5 bases and J 0 bases, with 17 bases left between them. Germline CDR1 is SGHTA and CDR2 is FQGNSA. The CDR3 loop is CASSPRTSFYSNQPQHF. The CDR3 nucleotides read TGTGCCAGCAGCCCCCGGACGTCGTTCTATAGCAATCAGCCCCAGCATTTT.

This clonotype occurred a few times. The genes are TRBV5-1 and TRBJ1-4, with D perhaps TRBD1 (5 bases). The length of the CDR3 is 16 residues. With 0 bases removed from V and 7 bases from J, the gap between germline ends came to 16 bases. From germline, CDR1 is SGHRS and CDR2 YFSETQ. CDR3 nucleotide sequence: TGCGCCAGCAGCTTGGATGCGGGACGGTCAACTGAAAAACTGTTTTTT. This translates into CASSLDAGRSTEKLFF. Filled out from reference TRBV5-1 and TRBJ1-4, the complete variable domain reads KAGVTQTPRYLIKTRGQQVTLSCSPISGHRSVSWYQQTPGQGLQFLFEYFSETQRNKGNFPGRFSGRQFSNSRSEMNVSTLELGDSALYLCASSLDAGRSTEKLFFGSGTQLSVL.

The chain has TRBV29-1 and TRBJ2-1, with D maybe TRBD2 (5 bases). Germline CDR1 reads SQVTM; CDR2 reads ANQGSEA. Trimming left V 4 bases short and J 3 bases short, with 7 bases between. This CDR3 has 12 residues. CDR3 DNA sequence: TGCAGCGTTGTCCGGGACTACAATGAGCAGTTCTTC. Translation: CSVVRDYNEQFF.

This clonotype turned up a few times. This rearrangement joins TRBV20-1 to TRBJ1-2; unclear D gene. CDR3 length: 13 amino acids. Trimming took off 3 bases at V and 8 bases at J, with 16 bases between the two ends. Germline CDR1 is DFQATT and CDR2 is SNEGSKA (reference sequence). The CDR3 nucleotides are TGCAGTGCTAGGTCATTCGGGAGTCCGGGCTACACCTTC. This sequence encodes CSARSFGSPGYTF.

This clonotype was seen a few times. V and J are TRBV7-2 and TRBJ2-1, with 8 nucleotides matching TRBD1. Germline CDR1 reads SGHTA; CDR2 reads FQGNSA. V shed 5 bases, J shed 7 bases, and the junction held 7 bases outside the gene matches. The CDR3 has 14 amino acids. The DNA for the CDR3 is TGTGCCAGCAGCCCGCGGGACAGGATAAATGAGCAGTTCTTC. This codes for CASSPRDRINEQFF.

This clonotype was picked up a small number of times. The CDR3 loop is CASSSASAPGNSPLHF. CDR3 sequence (DNA): TGTGCCAGCAGCTCCGCCTCGGCTCCGGGGAATTCACCCCTCCACTTT. The rearrangement joins TRBV7-6 to TRBJ1-6, with D hard to call. V was trimmed by 4 bases and J by 7 bases, leaving 17 bases between them. The CDR3 is made up of 16 amino acids. Germline V gene data show CDR1 as SGHVS and CDR2 as FNYEAQ.

In this sample, this clonotype turned up a few times. The chain combines TRBV12-3 or TRBV12-4 with TRBJ2-1; the match to TRBD2 covers 15 bases. V lost 6 bases and J lost 4; bases outside the gene matches: 7. CDR3 length: 17 residues. CDR3 region: CASRPGLAGGKYNEQFF. In DNA form, the CDR3 reads TGTGCCAGCAGACCGGGACTAGCGGGGGGAAAATACAATGAGCAGTTCTTC.